These T cell receptor beta chains were read from a single sample in a study of T cells in narcolepsy. TCRdb keeps only in-frame clones here, not all; method: immunoSEQ multiplex PCR. The sample has around 18,000 clones, over 60% seen once. Sequencing was done on a sample of CD45RA- memory CD8+ T cells from PBMCs. These receptors were collected from a human donor with narcolepsy. Both conserved end residues are part of each CDR3. A D gene is named only where the DNA matches it firmly. Clone size is stated in some rows and not others, as once, few, many or a class when expanded.

J: TRBJ1-2
V: TRBV27
size: -
D: -
CDR3: CASSLILSSYGYTF
DNA: TGTGCCAGCAGTTTGATTTTGAGTAGCTATGGCTACACCTTC

J: TRBJ1-1
V: TRBV27
size: -
D: TRBD1
CDR3: CASSFLPVGTATEAFF
DNA: TGTGCCAGCAGTTTTTTACCCGTAGGGACAGCCACTGAAGCTTTCTTT

J: TRBJ2-5
V: TRBV4-1
size: once
D: -
CDR3: CASSQGGGTYQETQYF
DNA: TGCGCCAGCAGCCAAGGAGGTGGGACTTATCAAGAGACCCAGTACTTC

J: TRBJ2-1
V: TRBV7-9
size: -
D: -
CDR3: CASSLASGAYNEQFF
DNA: TGTGCCAGCAGCTTAGCGTCAGGAGCCTACAATGAGCAGTTCTTC

J: TRBJ2-5
V: TRBV6-5
size: -
D: TRBD1
CDR3: CASSASGTGGETQYF
DNA: TGTGCCAGCAGTGCTTCCGGGACAGGGGGAGAGACCCAGTACTTC

J: TRBJ2-1
V: TRBV27
size: few
D: TRBD1
CDR3: CASYPGTDFYNEQFF
DNA: TGTGCCAGCTATCCCGGGACAGATTTCTACAATGAGCAGTTCTTC

J: TRBJ2-7
V: TRBV27
size: once
D: -
CDR3: CASSLSRGPLYEQYF
DNA: TGTGCCAGCAGTTTGAGCCGGGGTCCCCTTTACGAGCAGTACTTC

J: TRBJ2-3
V: TRBV6-1
size: -
D: -
CDR3: CASSLPGSPDTQYF
DNA: TGTGCCAGCAGTCTCCCAGGGTCCCCAGATACGCAGTATTTT

J: TRBJ2-3
V: TRBV6-1
size: few
D: -
CDR3: CASSESLTFPSTDTQYF
DNA: TGTGCCAGCAGCGAATCATTGACATTTCCTAGCACAGATACGCAGTATTTT

J: TRBJ2-1
V: TRBV27
size: -
D: TRBD1
CDR3: CASTPGTAYNEQFF
DNA: TGTGCCAGCACTCCCGGGACAGCTTACAATGAGCAGTTCTTC

J: TRBJ2-7
V: TRBV7-3
size: -
D: TRBD2
CDR3: CASTVSLAGVMGDEQYF
DNA: TGTGCCAGCACCGTGTCACTAGCGGGAGTAATGGGAGACGAGCAGTACTTC

J: TRBJ2-4
V: TRBV5-4
size: -
D: TRBD2
CDR3: CASSFGTSGGADIQYF
DNA: TGTGCCAGCAGCTTTGGGACTAGCGGGGGGGCTGACATTCAGTACTTC

J: TRBJ1-6
V: TRBV27
size: -
D: TRBD1
CDR3: CASRDQGGSYNSPLHF
DNA: TGTGCCAGCAGAGATCAGGGGGGCTCCTATAATTCACCCCTCCACTTT

J: TRBJ2-7
V: TRBV7-6
size: -
D: TRBD2
CDR3: CASSSGSGGPYEQYF
DNA: TGTGCCAGCAGCTCGGGCTCGGGAGGGCCTTACGAGCAGTACTTC

J: TRBJ1-1
V: TRBV5-1
size: -
D: -
CDR3: CASSVRWDTEAFF
DNA: TGCGCCAGCAGCGTTCGGTGGGACACTGAAGCTTTCTTT

J: TRBJ1-4
V: TRBV6-6
size: -
D: -
CDR3: CASSLTIPTNEKLFF
DNA: TGTGCCAGCAGCTTAACCATACCAACTAATGAAAAACTGTTTTTT

J: TRBJ2-3
V: TRBV5-4
size: -
D: -
CDR3: CASSFGTDTQYF
DNA: TGTGCCAGCAGCTTCGGCACAGATACGCAGTATTTT

J: TRBJ2-5
V: TRBV4-1
size: -
D: -
CDR3: CASSQDRRGETQYF
DNA: TGCGCCAGCAGCCAAGATCGAAGGGGGGAGACCCAGTACTTC

J: TRBJ1-1
V: TRBV7-1
size: -
D: -
CDR3: CASSRRGTEAFF
DNA: TGTGCCAGCAGCCGCAGAGGCACTGAAGCTTTCTTT

J: TRBJ1-2
V: TRBV9
size: -
D: -
CDR3: CASSVEVNYGYTF
DNA: TGTGCCAGCAGCGTAGAGGTCAACTATGGCTACACCTTC

J: TRBJ2-3
V: TRBV7-2
size: -
D: TRBD2
CDR3: CASSLAHRLAGSTDTQYF
DNA: TGTGCCAGCAGCTTAGCGCATAGACTAGCGGGAAGCACAGATACGCAGTATTTT

J: TRBJ2-1
V: TRBV9
size: -
D: TRBD2
CDR3: CASSANSGSSYNEQFF
DNA: TGTGCCAGCAGCGCTAATAGCGGGAGCTCCTACAATGAGCAGTTCTTC

J: TRBJ2-3
V: TRBV6-5
size: -
D: TRBD1
CDR3: CASSSTGWRSDTQYF
DNA: TGTGCCAGCAGTTCGACAGGGTGGAGGTCAGATACGCAGTATTTT